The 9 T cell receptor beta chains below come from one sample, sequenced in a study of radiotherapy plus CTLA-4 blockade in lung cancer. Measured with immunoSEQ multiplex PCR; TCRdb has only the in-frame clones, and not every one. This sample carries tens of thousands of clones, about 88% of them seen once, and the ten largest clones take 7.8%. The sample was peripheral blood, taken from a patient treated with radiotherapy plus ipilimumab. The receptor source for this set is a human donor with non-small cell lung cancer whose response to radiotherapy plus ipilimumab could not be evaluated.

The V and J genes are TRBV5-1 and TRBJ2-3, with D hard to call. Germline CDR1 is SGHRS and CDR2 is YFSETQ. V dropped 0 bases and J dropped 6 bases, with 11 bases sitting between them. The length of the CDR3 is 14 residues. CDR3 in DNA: TGCGCCAGCAGCTTGGCCGTGTATCCTGATACGCAGTATTTT. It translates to CASSLAVYPDTQYF.

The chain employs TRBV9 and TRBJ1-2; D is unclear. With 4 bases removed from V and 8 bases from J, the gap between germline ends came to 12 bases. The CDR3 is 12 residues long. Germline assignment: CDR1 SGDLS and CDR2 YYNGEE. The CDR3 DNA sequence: TGTGCCAGCAGCAACGAGGCCGGCGGCTACACCTTC. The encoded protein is CASSNEAGGYTF.

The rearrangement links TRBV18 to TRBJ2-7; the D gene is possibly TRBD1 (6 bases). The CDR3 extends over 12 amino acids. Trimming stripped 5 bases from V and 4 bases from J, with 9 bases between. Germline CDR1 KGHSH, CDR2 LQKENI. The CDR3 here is CASSAQGYEQYF. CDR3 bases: TGTGCCAGCTCAGCTCAGGGGTACGAGCAGTACTTC.

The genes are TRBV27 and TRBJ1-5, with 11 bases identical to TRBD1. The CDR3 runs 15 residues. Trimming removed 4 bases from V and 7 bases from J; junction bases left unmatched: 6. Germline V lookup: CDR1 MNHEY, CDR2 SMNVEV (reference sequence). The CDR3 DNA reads TGTGCCAGCAGTTCCGGGACAGGGGGATGGCAGCCCCAGCATTTT. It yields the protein CASSSGTGGWQPQHF.

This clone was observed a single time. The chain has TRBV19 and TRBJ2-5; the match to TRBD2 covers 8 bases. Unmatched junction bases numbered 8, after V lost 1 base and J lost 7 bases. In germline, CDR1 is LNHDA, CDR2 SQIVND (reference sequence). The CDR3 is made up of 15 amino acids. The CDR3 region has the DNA TGTGCCAGTAGTATAGGAGGTAGCGGGGCAGGGACCCAGTACTTC. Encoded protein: CASSIGGSGAGTQYF.

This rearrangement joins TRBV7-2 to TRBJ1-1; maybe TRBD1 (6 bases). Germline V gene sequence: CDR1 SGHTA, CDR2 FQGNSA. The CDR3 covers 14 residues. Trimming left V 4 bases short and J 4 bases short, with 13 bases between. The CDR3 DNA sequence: TGTGCCAGCAGCTCACCGGGACAACGCACTGAAGCTTTCTTT. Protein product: CASSSPGQRTEAFF.

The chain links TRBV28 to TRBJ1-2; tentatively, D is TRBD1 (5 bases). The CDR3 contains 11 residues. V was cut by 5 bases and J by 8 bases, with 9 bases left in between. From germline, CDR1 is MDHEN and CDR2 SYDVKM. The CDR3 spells CASSAHRGYTF. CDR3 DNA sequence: TGTGCCAGCAGTGCCCACAGGGGCTACACCTTC.

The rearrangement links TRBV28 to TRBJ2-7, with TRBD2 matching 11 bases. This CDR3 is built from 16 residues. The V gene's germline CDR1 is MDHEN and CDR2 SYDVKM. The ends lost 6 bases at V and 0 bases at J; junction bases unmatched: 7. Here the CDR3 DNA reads TGTGCCAGCAGCCTTTCCCTAGCGGGGGGCTCCTACGAGCAGTACTTC. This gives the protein CASSLSLAGGSYEQYF.

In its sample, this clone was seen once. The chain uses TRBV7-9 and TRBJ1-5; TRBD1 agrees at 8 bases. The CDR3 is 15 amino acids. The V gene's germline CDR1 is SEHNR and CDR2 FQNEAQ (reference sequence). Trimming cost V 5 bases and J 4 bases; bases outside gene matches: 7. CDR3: CASSKTGEANQPQHF. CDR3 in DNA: TGTGCCAGCAGCAAGACAGGGGAAGCAAATCAGCCCCAGCATTTT.